What follows are 23 T cell receptor beta chains derived from one specimen sequenced in a study of blood T cell repertoires in COVID-19. The assay was immunoSEQ multiplex PCR, and TCRdb's table has in-frame clones only and misses some. The data contain under 150,000 clones, around four fifths of them singletons. The sample taken for sequencing was peripheral blood. The receptors shown here come from an elderly man with active or convalescent COVID-19.

This CDR3 reads CASSLRGVSGELFF. The DNA for the CDR3 is TGTGCCAGTAGTCTCAGGGGAGTATCCGGGGAGCTGTTTTTT. The rearrangement uses TRBV19 and TRBJ2-2; D possibly corresponds to TRBD1 (6 bases). The CDR3 consists of 14 residues. From germline, CDR1 is LNHDA and CDR2 SQIVND (reference sequence). The germline V and J ends were trimmed by 5 bases and 6 bases, with 13 bases remaining between them.

CDR3 amino acids: CASVGRGTMNTEAFF. The CDR3, as DNA: TGTGCCAGTGTTGGGCGGGGGACTATGAACACTGAAGCTTTCTTT. This chain connects TRBV19 to TRBJ1-1; weak D call: TRBD1 (5 bases). Germline V gene sequence: CDR1 LNHDA, CDR2 SQIVND (reference sequence). Trimming shortened V by 8 bases and J by 0 bases, and 16 bases separated the two germline ends. There are 15 residues in the CDR3. The full variable domain, completed using reference TRBV19 and TRBJ1-1, is DGGITQSPKYLFRKEGQNVTLSCEQNLNHDAMYWYRQDPGQGLRLIYYSQIVNDFQKGDIAEGYSVSREKKESFPLTVTSAQKNPTAFYLCASVGRGTMNTEAFFGQGTRLTVV.

J is TRBJ2-7 and V is TRBV28, with 9 bases lining up with TRBD2. Unmatched junction bases numbered 6, after V lost 2 bases and J lost 4 bases. There are 15 residues in the CDR3. From germline, CDR1 is MDHEN and CDR2 SYDVKM. The CDR3 spells CASSLSSGGTYEQYF. The CDR3 DNA reads TGTGCCAGCAGTTTAAGTAGCGGGGGAACTTACGAGCAGTACTTC.

This clone has just a few counts. The gene calls are TRBV6-1 and TRBJ2-7, with 10 bases that match TRBD2. CDR3 length equals 15 residues. The germline CDR1 and CDR2 sequences are MNHNS and SASEGT. Germline trimming cut 0 bases from V and 3 bases from J; bases unmatched to any gene: 2. The CDR3 DNA is TGTGCCAGCAGTGAAGCCAGCGGGGGGGTCTACGAGCAGTACTTC. Translation gives CASSEASGGVYEQYF.

The gene calls are TRBV6-6 and TRBJ1-3; 7 bases fit TRBD1. The germline V gene has CDR1 MNHNY and CDR2 SVGAGI (reference sequence). The V segment lost 5 bases and the J segment 4 bases; nucleotides outside the gene matches: 5. CDR3 length equals 14 residues. The CDR3 loop is CASSGTANGNTIYF. CDR3 bases: TGTGCCAGCAGTGGGACAGCTAACGGAAACACCATATATTTT.

This chain connects TRBV19 to TRBJ2-5, with 11 bases fitting TRBD2. The CDR3 runs 16 residues. Germline values: CDR1 LNHDA, CDR2 SQIVND (reference sequence). The trim removed 3 bases at V and 5 bases at J, leaving 8 bases unmatched. CDR3 DNA sequence: TGTGCCAGTAGTATGAATGAGGCTAGCGGGGGGGAGACCCAGTACTTC. Translation gives CASSMNEASGGETQYF.

The chain employs TRBV28 and TRBJ1-6; TRBD1 might be the D (5 bases). The CDR3 is made up of 15 amino acids. Germline V gene data show CDR1 as MDHEN and CDR2 as SYDVKM. With 5 bases removed from V and 8 bases from J, the gap between germline ends came to 16 bases. The CDR3 region is CASSPQWRGDSPLHF. The CDR3 DNA is TGTGCCAGCAGTCCCCAGTGGCGGGGGGATTCACCCCTCCACTTT.

The chain uses TRBV27 and TRBJ2-7, with TRBD2 as a possible D gene (5 bases). CDR1 is MNHEY, CDR2 SMNVEV, per germline (reference sequence). This CDR3 has 15 amino acids. The germline V and J ends were trimmed by 6 bases and 3 bases, with 18 bases remaining between them. CDR3 sequence (DNA): TGTGCCAGCAGCGCGGGCTCCCCGACTTTCTACGAGCAGTACTTC. It is translated as CASSAGSPTFYEQYF.

The chain carries TRBV11-2 and TRBJ2-7, with D maybe TRBD2 (6 bases). CDR3 size: 15 residues. Germline CDR1 is SGHAT and CDR2 is FQNNGV. V shed 3 bases and J shed 3 bases, with 15 bases lying between them. CDR3 bases: TGTGCCAGCAGCTTTAGAAGGGCGGAGGGCTACGAGCAGTACTTC. Protein product: CASSFRRAEGYEQYF.

This clone was counted a single time. CDR3 coding DNA: TGTGCCAGCAGCTTGGGACAGGGCCACCCCTATACGCAGTATTTT. Its translation is CASSLGQGHPYTQYF. This chain uses TRBV7-6 with TRBJ2-3; 9 bases align to TRBD1. This CDR3 comprises 15 residues. The V gene end was trimmed by 3 bases and the J gene end by 7 bases; junction bases not matched to a gene: 8. Germline CDR1 and CDR2: SGHVS and FNYEAQ.

The CDR3 nucleotides are TGTGCCAGCAGCCGGAGGGGGCTTCAAGAGACCCAGTACTTC. Translated: CASSRRGLQETQYF. The V and J genes are TRBV7-9 and TRBJ2-5, with D tentatively TRBD1 (7 bases). The CDR3 loop spans 14 amino acids. V lost 5 bases and J 2 bases, leaving 12 bases between the germline ends. CDR1 SEHNR and CDR2 FQNEAQ come from the germline V gene (reference sequence).

This sequence joins TRBV23-1 and TRBJ1-4; the D is unclear. TRBV23-1 is an ORF; its function is uncertain. V lost 2 bases and J lost 5, with 12 bases in between. The CDR3 contains 15 residues. The CDR3, as DNA: TGCGCCAGCAGTCAAGGCCGGACGGGGAATGAAAAACTGTTTTTT. Residues: CASSQGRTGNEKLFF.

This chain joins TRBV7-2 and TRBJ1-1, with D possibly TRBD1 on 6 matching bases. The V gene lost 4 bases and the J gene lost 3 bases, with 12 bases spanning the gap. Germline-derived CDR1 and CDR2 are SGHTA and FQGNSA. The CDR3 runs 14 residues. CDR3 bases: TGTGCCAGCAGCTACGGGCAGGGGCACACTGAAGCTTTCTTT. Protein product: CASSYGQGHTEAFF.

This clone has more than one count but fewer than ten. The chain combines TRBV7-8 with TRBJ2-7; D is undetermined. Germline V gene data show CDR1 as SGHVS and CDR2 as FQNEAQ. The CDR3 consists of 14 residues. The V gene lost 4 bases and the J gene lost 5 bases, with 15 bases spanning the gap. In DNA, the CDR3 is TGTGCCAGCAGCTCTAGGCCCGTAATGGACGAGCAGTACTTC. Protein product: CASSSRPVMDEQYF.

Only one count was recorded for this clone. CDR3 DNA: TGCGCCAGCAGCCAAGACTTTCAAGAGACCCAGTACTTC. Encoded protein: CASSQDFQETQYF. The chain links TRBV4-3 to TRBJ2-5; D not resolved. V was shortened by 0 bases and J by 2 bases, with 4 bases between the two germline ends. Germline CDR1 reads LGHNA; CDR2 reads YSLEER. The CDR3 runs to 13 residues.

The sample holds a few counts of this clone. This chain joins TRBV7-2 and TRBJ1-3; D remains unclear. Germline V gene data show CDR1 as SGHTA and CDR2 as FQGNSA. V shed 3 bases and J shed 0 bases, with 12 bases lying between them. This CDR3 has 16 amino acids. The CDR3 nucleotides are TGTGCCAGCAGCTTCGATATCGGGAGCTCTGGAAACACCATATATTTT. Translated: CASSFDIGSSGNTIYF.

The chain uses TRBV14 and TRBJ2-7, with D possibly matching TRBD1 (5 bases). CDR1 SGHDN and CDR2 FVKESK come from the germline V gene. The CDR3 runs to 14 residues. The V end lost 6 bases, the J end lost 0 bases, and 12 bases lay between the germline ends. The CDR3 sequence is CASSKGQGSYEQYF. The CDR3 region has the DNA TGTGCCAGCAGTAAGGGGCAGGGCTCCTACGAGCAGTACTTC.

J is TRBJ1-2 and V is TRBV5-1; tentative D call: TRBD1 (6 bases). There are 12 residues in the CDR3. Between the trimmed V and J ends, which lost 0 bases and 8 bases, there was a span of 8 bases. Germline V CDR1 and CDR2: SGHRS, YFSETQ. Here the CDR3 reads CASSLAGEGYTF. CDR3 coding DNA: TGCGCCAGCAGCTTGGCAGGGGAAGGCTACACCTTC.

V gene TRBV19 combines with J gene TRBJ1-3, with 8 bases fitting TRBD1. Germline CDR1 LNHDA, CDR2 SQIVND (reference sequence). The V gene end was trimmed by 5 bases and the J gene end by 5 bases; junction bases not matched to a gene: 5. The CDR3 is 14 residues long. The CDR3 here is CASSLGQGRNTIYF. CDR3 bases: TGTGCCAGTAGTCTTGGACAGGGCCGAAACACCATATATTTT.

In its sample, this clone was seen once. The rearrangement joins TRBV11-3 to TRBJ1-6; a weak D match, TRBD1 (5 bases). The germline CDR1 and CDR2 sequences are SGHNT and YENEEA. V dropped 1 base and J dropped 2 bases, with 21 bases sitting between them. The CDR3 is 20 residues long. The CDR3 DNA follows: TGTGCCAGCAGCTTAGGTCATTGGCGTCCGGAGACAGCCTATAATTCACCCCTCCACTTT. Residues: CASSLGHWRPETAYNSPLHF. Full variable domain (missing parts from reference TRBV11-3 and TRBJ1-6): EAGVVQSPRYKIIEKKQPVAFWCNPISGHNTLYWYLQNLGQGPELLIRYENEEAVDDSQLPKDRFSAERLKGVDSTLKIQPAELGDSAVYLCASSLGHWRPETAYNSPLHFGNGTRLTVT.

The gene calls are TRBV6-5 and TRBJ1-2; 7 bases align to TRBD1. The CDR3 extends over 15 amino acids. Unmatched junction bases numbered 14, after V lost 5 bases and J lost 8 bases. Germline V gene lookup returns CDR1 MNHEY and CDR2 SVGAGI. CDR3 DNA: TGTGCCAGCAGTCCCACAGGGGTGATATCTTGGGGCTACACCTTC. It codes for CASSPTGVISWGYTF.

J is TRBJ1-2 and V is TRBV7-2; D call uncertain. The V end lost 2 bases, the J end lost 7 bases, and 14 bases lay between the germline ends. Germline lookup yields CDR1 SGHTA and CDR2 FQGNSA. CDR3 size: 14 residues. CDR3: CASSLRAPSVGYTF. As DNA, the CDR3 is TGTGCCAGCAGCTTACGAGCGCCATCGGTTGGCTACACCTTC. Full variable domain (rest looked up from reference TRBV7-2 and TRBJ1-2): GAGVSQSPSNKVTEKGKDVELRCDPISGHTALYWYRQSLGQGLEFLIYFQGNSAPDKSGLPSDRFSAERTGGSVSTLTIQRTQQEDSAVYLCASSLRAPSVGYTFGSGTRLTVV.

This chain links TRBV12-3 or TRBV12-4 with TRBJ2-7; maybe TRBD1 (5 bases). This CDR3 has 13 residues. V was trimmed by 2 bases and J by 6 bases, leaving 11 bases between them. The CDR3 loop is CASSLSRDLEQYF. In nucleotides, the CDR3 is TGTGCCAGCAGTTTATCCAGGGATCTCGAGCAGTACTTC.